This TCR beta chain is from a study of blood T cell repertoires in COVID-19. Study at large: Whether acute or convalescent, the COVID-19 samples came from the United States, Italy and Spain. Nucleic acid was either cDNA or gDNA, and it came from T cells, B-cell-depleted T cells, or PBMCs.

Seattle's cohort entered during active infection and was followed longitudinally. The length of the CDR3 is 17 residues. J gave up 3 bases and V 3 bases, and 9 bases lay outside the gene matches. Germline loops: CDR1 WNHNN, CDR2 SYGVQD (reference sequence). Per the original data handling: By means of reference gene primer amplification, nucleated cell counts were estimated. Generated by immunoSEQ multiplex PCR, the TCRdb table keeps only in-frame clones and is missing some. V, J and clone size are those of that table, while D and trimming were read from the DNA. This table holds under 200,000 clones, about 88% found once.

Sequenced input: peripheral blood. This receptor was obtained from a man aged 60-69 years with COVID-19, enrolled during active disease. V is TRBV10-1 and J is TRBJ1-3; 9 positions match TRBD1. The CDR3 region has the DNA TGCGCCAGCAGTGAACAACTAGGGGACAGGGATGGAAACACCATATATTTT. It translates to CASSEQLGDRDGNTIYF.